Presented here are 24 T cell receptor beta chains from one specimen sequenced in a study of beta chain features in type 1 diabetes. Sequenced material consisted of expressed TCRB transcripts (all of the isolated RNA was reverse transcribed). Repertoires were generated with immunoSEQ multiplex PCR, while TCRdb's copy carries only in-frame clones and drops some. Here the sample spans under 900,000 clones, roughly 17% being singletons. Sequenced input: naive CD4+ T cells from blood. The receptor source for this set is a woman in her late teens or twenties in good health.

J is TRBJ2-1 and V is TRBV4-3; a possible D gene is TRBD2 (5 bases). CDR1 LGHNA and CDR2 YSLEER come from the germline V gene. Trimming removed 0 bases from V and 4 bases from J, with 16 bases in between. The CDR3 runs 17 residues. CDR3 sequence (DNA): TGCGCCAGCAGCCAAGATCAACGAGGCGCGGGTTACAATGAGCAGTTCTTC. Translated, it gives CASSQDQRGAGYNEQFF.

This clone was detected only a few times. This sequence joins TRBV14 and TRBJ1-1; D is perhaps TRBD1 (6 bases). The V gene's germline CDR1 is SGHDN and CDR2 FVKESK. The CDR3 spans 13 residues. V was pared by 6 bases and J by 0 bases, with 8 bases between. CDR3: CASSRQVNTEAFF. The CDR3 DNA reads as TGTGCCAGCAGTAGACAGGTGAACACTGAAGCTTTCTTT.

The chain combines TRBV6-6 with TRBJ2-7; D gene unclear. The CDR3 is made up of 14 amino acids. CDR1 and CDR2 (germline): MNHNY, SVGAGI (reference sequence). V lost 6 bases and J 4 bases, leaving 16 bases between the germline ends. DNA of the CDR3: TGTGCCAGCAGAAGACTCCGGGCACCTTACGAGCAGTACTTC. Its translation is CASRRLRAPYEQYF.

Worth noting for this clone: At one of its ends the junction is not consistent with the germline gene, which may arise from a read error. In the same sample, other DNA sequences code for this CDR3. The rearrangement joins TRBV7-9 to TRBJ2-7; D possibly corresponds to TRBD1 (6 bases). The CDR3 has 14 residues. CDR1 is SEHNR and CDR2 is FQNEAQ in the germline V gene (reference sequence). CDR3: CASAPPGTIYEQYF. The CDR3, as DNA: TGTGCCAGCGCCCCACCCGGGACAATTTACGAACAGTACTTC. The full variable domain, its missing parts supplied by reference TRBV7-9 and TRBJ2-7, is DTGVSQNPRHKITKRGQNVTFRCDPISEHNRLYWYRQTLGQGPEFLTYFQNEAQLEKSRLLSDRFSAERPKGSFSTLEIQRTEQGDSAMYLCASAPPGTIYEQYFGPGTRLTVT.

This clone was detected only a few times. The rearrangement links TRBV9 to TRBJ2-5, with D unresolved. From germline, CDR1 is SGDLS and CDR2 YYNGEE. Deletions cut 1 base from V and 1 base from J, with 14 bases between. CDR3 size: 16 residues. The CDR3 bases are TGTGCCAGCAGCGTATCCGGCCGCCCCCTCCAAGAGACCCAGTACTTC. This codes for CASSVSGRPLQETQYF.

This clone was found a few times. The chain combines TRBV4-2 with TRBJ2-7, with 11 bases aligning to TRBD2. Trimming removed 0 bases from V and 3 bases from J; junction bases left unmatched: 4. Germline lookup yields CDR1 LGHNA and CDR2 YNFKEQ. This CDR3 is 16 amino acids long. The CDR3 reads CASSQETSGSNYEQYF. CDR3 DNA sequence: TGTGCCAGCAGCCAAGAAACTAGCGGGAGTAACTACGAGCAGTACTTC.

This clone was counted between two and nine times. The V gene is TRBV18, the J gene TRBJ1-3; TRBD1 matches 8 bases. This CDR3 has 17 residues. Trimming took 1 base from V and 3 from J; bases not matched to a gene: 8. The germline V gene has CDR1 KGHSH and CDR2 LQKENI. CDR3 residues: CASSPQPGQGGGNTIYF. The CDR3 DNA follows: TGTGCCAGCTCACCACAGCCCGGACAGGGTGGTGGAAACACCATATATTTT.

This clone was observed a handful of times. V gene TRBV15 combines with J gene TRBJ1-1; D is perhaps TRBD1 (5 bases). V lost 4 bases and J lost 4, with 19 bases in between. This CDR3 comprises 16 residues. Germline V CDR1 and CDR2: LNHNV, YYDKDF (reference sequence). Here the CDR3 DNA reads TGTGCCACCAGCAAGCCAGGTGCGGGGCTGCGCACTGAAGCTTTCTTT. Translation gives CATSKPGAGLRTEAFF.

The table lists this clone with a count of one. A read error may produce the germline difference seen at one junction end. The rearrangement joins TRBV7-7 to TRBJ2-1, with D unclear. The CDR3 consists of 14 residues. CDR1 and CDR2 (germline): SSHAT, FNYEAQ (reference sequence). CDR3 coding DNA: TGTGCTAGCAGCTCCCATTATTCGCGCAATGAGCAGTTCTTC. This gives the protein CASSSHYSRNEQFF.

This clone was seen a handful of times. Different DNA sequences within this sample yield the same CDR3. In DNA, the CDR3 is TGTGCCAGCAGCTTGCGAGACTATGGCTACACCTTC. Protein product: CASSLRDYGYTF. The gene calls are TRBV5-6 and TRBJ1-2; no clear D. CDR3 length equals 12 residues. With 1 base removed from V and 3 bases from J, the gap between germline ends came to 4 bases. Germline V gene data show CDR1 as SGHDT and CDR2 as YYEEEE.

The chain recombines TRBV4-2 with TRBJ2-1; 10 positions match TRBD2. Germline trimming cut 5 bases from V and 4 bases from J; bases unmatched to any gene: 5. The CDR3 sequence is 15 residues long. The germline gives CDR1 LGHNA, CDR2 YNFKEQ. The CDR3 sequence: CASSFTSGEYNEQFF. Written as DNA, the CDR3 is TGTGCCAGCAGCTTCACTAGCGGGGAGTACAATGAGCAGTTCTTC.

This clone was picked up a small number of times. CDR3 DNA sequence: TGTGCCAGCAGTCCGGCGGGACCATTACAAGAGACCCAGTACTTC. Translated, it gives CASSPAGPLQETQYF. The chain joins TRBV28 to TRBJ2-5; D might be TRBD2 (6 bases). The CDR3 covers 15 residues. Germline lookup yields CDR1 MDHEN and CDR2 SYDVKM. V was shortened by 5 bases and J by 2 bases, with 15 bases between the two germline ends.

This clone was picked up a small number of times. The J gene is TRBJ2-1, the V gene TRBV11-1, with D possibly TRBD1 on 7 matching bases. CDR3 size: 16 residues. V dropped 2 bases and J dropped 0 bases, with 11 bases sitting between them. The germline gives CDR1 SGHAT, CDR2 FQDESV (reference sequence). Here the CDR3 reads CASSLNQGGSYNEQFF. The CDR3 bases are TGTGCCAGCAGCTTAAACCAGGGGGGCTCCTACAATGAGCAGTTCTTC.

V is TRBV11-2 and J is TRBJ2-5; D not resolved. CDR3 length equals 16 residues. The germline gives CDR1 SGHAT, CDR2 FQNNGV. Trimming stripped 1 base from V and 3 bases from J, with 15 bases between. The CDR3 DNA sequence: TGTGCCAGCAGCTTAGTCAGTCTCTTTAGCAAAGAGACCCAGTACTTC. Its translation is CASSLVSLFSKETQYF. The full variable domain, rest sourced from reference TRBV11-2 and TRBJ2-5, is EAGVAQSPRYKIIEKRQSVAFWCNPISGHATLYWYQQILGQGPKLLIQFQNNGVVDDSQLPKDRFSAERLKGVDSTLKIQPAKLEDSAVYLCASSLVSLFSKETQYFGPGTRLLVL.

This chain uses TRBV7-2 with TRBJ2-3, with 8 bases lining up with TRBD2. The CDR3 sequence is 15 residues long. Per germline, CDR1 SGHTA and CDR2 FQGNSA. The ends lost 3 bases at V and 4 bases at J; junction bases unmatched: 6. This chain's CDR3 is CASSFLAGFADTQYF. The CDR3 DNA is TGTGCCAGCAGCTTCCTAGCGGGTTTCGCAGATACGCAGTATTTT.

The rearrangement uses TRBV14 and TRBJ2-7; 9 nucleotides align to TRBD1. This CDR3 region has 16 residues. Unmatched junction bases numbered 7, after V lost 0 bases and J lost 4 bases. CDR1 is SGHDN, CDR2 FVKESK, per germline. The CDR3 DNA is TGTGCCAGCAGCCAAGAGCGCGGGACAGGGTTTTACGAGCAGTACTTC. Translated: CASSQERGTGFYEQYF. Full variable domain (rest looked up from reference TRBV14 and TRBJ2-7): EAGVTQFPSHSVIEKGQTVTLRCDPISGHDNLYWYRRVMGKEIKFLLHFVKESKQDESGMPNNRFLAERTGGTYSTLKVQPAELEDSGVYFCASSQERGTGFYEQYFGPGTRLTVT.

This clone was observed a few times. The chain recombines TRBV2 with TRBJ2-7; TRBD1 agrees at 7 bases. The CDR3 covers 15 residues. V gave up 1 base and J gave up 3 bases; unmatched junction bases: 6. Germline V lookup: CDR1 SNHLY, CDR2 FYNNEI. CDR3 bases: TGTGCCAGCAGTGAAGATAGCCAGGGGGTCTACGAGCAGTACTTC. Translation: CASSEDSQGVYEQYF. Based on the CDR3 plus reference TRBV2 and TRBJ2-7, the full variable domain is EPEVTQTPSHQVTQMGQEVILRCVPISNHLYFYWYRQILGQKVEFLVSFYNNEISEKSEIFDDQFSVERPDGSNFTLKIRSTKLEDSAMYFCASSEDSQGVYEQYFGPGTRLTVT.

Remarks on this clone: The sample carries other DNA sequences with the same CDR3. The chain carries TRBV18 and TRBJ2-7, with TRBD1 matching 7 bases. V was clipped by 3 bases and J by 3 bases; unmatched bases: 2. The CDR3 length is 13 residues. Germline CDR1 reads KGHSH; CDR2 reads LQKENI. CDR3 sequence: CASSPPGGYEQYF. The CDR3 coding sequence is TGTGCCAGCTCACCCCCAGGGGGCTACGAGCAGTACTTC.

This clone was detected a few times. Other DNA sequences within the sample encode an identical CDR3. The chain combines TRBV7-8 with TRBJ2-5; D possibly matches TRBD1 or TRBD2 (5 bases each). The ends were cut back, 3 bases at V and 0 bases at J, with 5 bases in the middle. CDR1 and CDR2 from the germline V gene are SGHVS and FQNEAQ. CDR3 length equals 13 residues. CDR3 DNA sequence: TGTGCCAGCAGCTTGGGGGACCAAGAGACCCAGTACTTC. It specifies CASSLGDQETQYF.

This clone was observed a handful of times. The J gene is TRBJ2-5, the V gene TRBV5-1, with D possibly called TRBD1 or TRBD2 (5 bases each). This CDR3 is 14 amino acids long. Trimming pared 4 bases from V and 3 bases from J, leaving 13 bases between. Per germline, CDR1 SGHRS and CDR2 YFSETQ. CDR3 region: CASSPGPSKETQYF. In DNA form, the CDR3 reads TGCGCCAGCAGCCCGGGACCCTCAAAAGAGACCCAGTACTTC.

This clone was recorded a few times. The chain employs TRBV7-9 and TRBJ2-6; D unclear. Trimming took 1 base from V and 3 from J, leaving 7 bases between them. This CDR3 has 15 residues. Germline CDR1 and CDR2: SEHNR and FQNEAQ (reference sequence). The CDR3 DNA reads as TGTGCCAGCAGCTTAGTGTCCCGTGGGGCCAACGTCCTGACTTTC. Its protein product is CASSLVSRGANVLTF.

This clone was detected a few times. V is TRBV28 and J is TRBJ1-2; possibly TRBD1 for D (6 bases). The CDR3 has 14 residues. The germline gives CDR1 MDHEN, CDR2 SYDVKM. The V and J ends lost 3 bases and 4 bases respectively, with 12 bases between them. Written as DNA, the CDR3 is TGTGCCAGCAGTTTTTCTGGGGGCGGCTATGGCTACACCTTC. This codes for CASSFSGGGYGYTF.

This clone was observed a few times. The rearrangement joins TRBV7-3 to TRBJ2-2; perhaps TRBD1 as D (5 bases). The CDR3 contains 15 residues. CDR1 and CDR2 (germline): SGHTA, FQGTGA. V lost 1 base and J 4 bases, leaving 10 bases between the germline ends. The CDR3 nucleotides are TGTGCCAGCAGCTTAAGGGGCAGCACCACCGGGGAGCTGTTTTTT. The encoded protein is CASSLRGSTTGELFF.

In this sample, this clone turned up a few times. J is TRBJ2-1 and V is TRBV18; D call uncertain. V shed 8 bases and J shed 7 bases, with 21 bases lying between them. This CDR3 contains 15 residues. CDR1 is KGHSH and CDR2 is LQKENI in the germline V gene. DNA for the CDR3: TGTGCCAGCCGTCGTGGAGACCCCGACTGGAATGAGCAGTTCTTC. It codes for CASRRGDPDWNEQFF.